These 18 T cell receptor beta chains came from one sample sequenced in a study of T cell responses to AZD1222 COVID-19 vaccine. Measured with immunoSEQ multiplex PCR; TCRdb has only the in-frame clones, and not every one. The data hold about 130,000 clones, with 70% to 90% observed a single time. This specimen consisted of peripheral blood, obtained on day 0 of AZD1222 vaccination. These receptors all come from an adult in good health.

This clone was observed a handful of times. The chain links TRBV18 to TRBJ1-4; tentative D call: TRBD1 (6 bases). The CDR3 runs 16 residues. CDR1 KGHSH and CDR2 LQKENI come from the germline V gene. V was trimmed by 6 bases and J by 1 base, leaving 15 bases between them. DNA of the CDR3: TGTGCCAGCTCCACCAGGAGGGGGGAAACTAATGAAAAACTGTTTTTT. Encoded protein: CASSTRRGETNEKLFF.

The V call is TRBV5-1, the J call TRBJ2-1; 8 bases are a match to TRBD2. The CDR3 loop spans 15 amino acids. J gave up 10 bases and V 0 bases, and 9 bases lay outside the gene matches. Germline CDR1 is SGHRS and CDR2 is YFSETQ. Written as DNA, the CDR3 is TGCGCCAGCAGCTTGGGCTTAACTAGCGGAGAGGAGCAGTTCTTC. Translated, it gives CASSLGLTSGEEQFF.

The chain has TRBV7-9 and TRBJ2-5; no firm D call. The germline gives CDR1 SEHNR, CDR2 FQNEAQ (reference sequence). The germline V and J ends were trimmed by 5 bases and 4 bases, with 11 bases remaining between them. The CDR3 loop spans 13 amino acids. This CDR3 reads CASSPDGRETQYF. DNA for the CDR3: TGTGCCAGCAGCCCGGACGGCAGAGAGACCCAGTACTTC.

Here the CDR3 DNA reads TGTGCCAGTACCCTTATCGCGGGGCCGAACTATGGCTACACCTTC. It is translated as CASTLIAGPNYGYTF. The gene calls are TRBV19 and TRBJ1-2, with a tentative D call TRBD1 (5 bases). CDR3 length: 15 residues. The V gene lost 7 bases and the J gene lost 2 bases, with 17 bases spanning the gap. In germline, CDR1 is LNHDA, CDR2 SQIVND (reference sequence). Full variable domain (rest looked up from reference TRBV19 and TRBJ1-2): DGGITQSPKYLFRKEGQNVTLSCEQNLNHDAMYWYRQDPGQGLRLIYYSQIVNDFQKGDIAEGYSVSREKKESFPLTVTSAQKNPTAFYLCASTLIAGPNYGYTFGSGTRLTVV.

CDR3 in amino acids: CATSDQDPRADEQFF. Here the CDR3 DNA reads TGTGCCACCAGTGACCAGGACCCCCGGGCCGATGAGCAGTTCTTC. This chain joins TRBV24-1 and TRBJ2-1; D is uncertain. The V end was cut by 4 bases, the J end by 8 bases, with 17 bases between. Germline loops: CDR1 KGHDR, CDR2 SFDVKD. The CDR3 extends over 15 amino acids.

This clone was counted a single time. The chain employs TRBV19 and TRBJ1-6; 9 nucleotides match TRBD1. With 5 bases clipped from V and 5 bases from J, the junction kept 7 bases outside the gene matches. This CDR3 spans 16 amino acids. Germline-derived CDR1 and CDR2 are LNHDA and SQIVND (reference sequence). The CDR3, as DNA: TGTGCCAGTAGTTCACGACAGGGGGGAAATAATTCACCCCTCCACTTT. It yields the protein CASSSRQGGNNSPLHF.

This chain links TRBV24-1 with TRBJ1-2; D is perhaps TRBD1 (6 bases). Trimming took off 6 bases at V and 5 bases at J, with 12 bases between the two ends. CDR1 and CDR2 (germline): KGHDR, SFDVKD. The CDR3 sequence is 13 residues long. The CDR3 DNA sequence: TGTGCCACCAGTTTAGGACAGAATTATGGCTACACCTTC. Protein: CATSLGQNYGYTF.

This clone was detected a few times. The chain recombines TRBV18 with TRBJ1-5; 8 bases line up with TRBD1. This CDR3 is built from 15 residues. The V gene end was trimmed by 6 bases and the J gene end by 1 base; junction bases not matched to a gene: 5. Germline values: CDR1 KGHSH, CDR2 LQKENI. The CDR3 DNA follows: TGTGCCAGCTCCCCGGACAGGGCGAGCAATCAGCCCCAGCATTTT. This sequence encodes CASSPDRASNQPQHF.

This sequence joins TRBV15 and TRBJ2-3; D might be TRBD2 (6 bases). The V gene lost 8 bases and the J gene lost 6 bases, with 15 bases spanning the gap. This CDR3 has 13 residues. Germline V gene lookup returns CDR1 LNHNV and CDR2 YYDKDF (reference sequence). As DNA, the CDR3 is TGTGCCACCCTTCTTAGCGGAGGGGATACGCAGTATTTT. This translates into CATLLSGGDTQYF.

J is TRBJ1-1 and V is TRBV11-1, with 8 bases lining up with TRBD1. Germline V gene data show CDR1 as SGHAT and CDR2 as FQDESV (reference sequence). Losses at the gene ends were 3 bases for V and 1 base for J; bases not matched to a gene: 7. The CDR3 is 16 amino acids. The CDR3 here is CASSFRAGGPNTEAFF. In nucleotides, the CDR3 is TGTGCCAGCAGCTTCCGGGCAGGGGGCCCGAACACTGAAGCTTTCTTT.

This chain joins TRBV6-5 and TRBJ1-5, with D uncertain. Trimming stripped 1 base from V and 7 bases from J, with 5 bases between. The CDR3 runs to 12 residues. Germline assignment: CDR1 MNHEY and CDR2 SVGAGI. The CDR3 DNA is TGTGCCAGCAGTTACTGCAGGCAGCCCCAGCATTTT. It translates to CASSYCRQPQHF.

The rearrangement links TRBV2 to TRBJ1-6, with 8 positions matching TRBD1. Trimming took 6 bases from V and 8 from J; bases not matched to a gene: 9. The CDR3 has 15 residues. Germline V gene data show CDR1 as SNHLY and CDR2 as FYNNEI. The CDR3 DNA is TGTGCCAGCAGCCACGGACAGGGTCCTTATTCACCCCTCCACTTT. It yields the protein CASSHGQGPYSPLHF.

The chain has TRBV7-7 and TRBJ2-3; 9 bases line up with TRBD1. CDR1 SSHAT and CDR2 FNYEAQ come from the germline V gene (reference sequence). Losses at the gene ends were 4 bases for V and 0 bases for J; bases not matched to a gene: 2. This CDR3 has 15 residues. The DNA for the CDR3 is TGTGCCAGCAGCTCCGGACAGGGGAGCACAGATACGCAGTATTTT. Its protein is CASSSGQGSTDTQYF.

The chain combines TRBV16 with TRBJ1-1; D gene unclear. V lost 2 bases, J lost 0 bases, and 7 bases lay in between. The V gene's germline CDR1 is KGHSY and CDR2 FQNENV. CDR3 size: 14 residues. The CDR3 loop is CASSQVRMNTEAFF. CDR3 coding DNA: TGTGCCAGCAGCCAAGTCAGAATGAACACTGAAGCTTTCTTT. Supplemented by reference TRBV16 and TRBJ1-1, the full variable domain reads GEEVAQTPKHLVRGEGQKAKLYCAPIKGHSYVFWYQQVLKNEFKFLISFQNENVFDETGMPKERFSAKCLPNSPCSLEIQATKLEDSAVYFCASSQVRMNTEAFFGQGTRLTVV.

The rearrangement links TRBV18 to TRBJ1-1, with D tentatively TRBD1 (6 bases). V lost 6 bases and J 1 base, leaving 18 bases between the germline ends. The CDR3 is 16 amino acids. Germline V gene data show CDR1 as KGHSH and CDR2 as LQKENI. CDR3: CASSNHLQGPNTEAFF. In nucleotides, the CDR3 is TGTGCCAGCTCGAACCACCTACAGGGCCCGAACACTGAAGCTTTCTTT.

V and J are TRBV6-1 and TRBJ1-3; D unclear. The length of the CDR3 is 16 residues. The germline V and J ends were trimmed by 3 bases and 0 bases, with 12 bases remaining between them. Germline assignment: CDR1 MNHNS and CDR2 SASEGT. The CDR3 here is CASSETISASGNTIYF. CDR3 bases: TGTGCCAGCAGTGAGACGATAAGTGCCTCTGGAAACACCATATATTTT.

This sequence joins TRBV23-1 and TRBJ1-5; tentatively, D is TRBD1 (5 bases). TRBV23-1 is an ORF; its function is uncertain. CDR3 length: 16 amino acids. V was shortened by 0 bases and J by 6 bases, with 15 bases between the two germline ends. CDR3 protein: CASSQSSEGRGQPQHF. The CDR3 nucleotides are TGCGCCAGCAGTCAATCGTCGGAGGGTAGGGGTCAGCCCCAGCATTTT.

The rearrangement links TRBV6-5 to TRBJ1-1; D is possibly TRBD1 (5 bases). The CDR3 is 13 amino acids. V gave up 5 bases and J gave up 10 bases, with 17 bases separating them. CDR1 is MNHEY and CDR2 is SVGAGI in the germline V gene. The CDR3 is CASSQTGGRRAFF. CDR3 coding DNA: TGTGCCAGCAGTCAAACAGGCGGCCGGAGAGCTTTCTTT.